This entry describes one TCR beta chain. These data originate in a study of blood T cell repertoires in COVID-19. Cohorts were based on clinical histories the participants reported. Two negative PCRs, clearance, or symptom resolution had been documented for recovered Cohort 3 donors. Looked up from germline, CDR1 is SEHNR and CDR2 is FQNEAQ (reference sequence). Trimming left V 0 bases short and J 0 bases short, with 10 bases between. This CDR3 has 16 amino acids. TCRdb's copy holds only in-frame clones and misses some; the assay was immunoSEQ multiplex PCR. Among about 480,000 clones listed, 88% were seen once.

The sequence derives from a woman aged 40-49 years who had recovered from COVID-19. The J gene is TRBJ2-3, the V gene TRBV7-9; TRBD2 might be the D (6 bases). Sequencing was done on a sample of PBMCs or T cells enriched from blood (not recorded which). Here the CDR3 DNA reads TGTGCCAGCAGCTTAGCGTGGGGGACTAGCACAGATACGCAGTATTTT. Its protein product is CASSLAWGTSTDTQYF. The complete variable domain, with remaining parts taken from reference TRBV7-9 and TRBJ2-3, reads DTGVSQNPRHKITKRGQNVTFRCDPISEHNRLYWYRQTLGQGPEFLTYFQNEAQLEKSRLLSDRFSAERPKGSFSTLEIQRTEQGDSAMYLCASSLAWGTSTDTQYFGPGTRLTVL.